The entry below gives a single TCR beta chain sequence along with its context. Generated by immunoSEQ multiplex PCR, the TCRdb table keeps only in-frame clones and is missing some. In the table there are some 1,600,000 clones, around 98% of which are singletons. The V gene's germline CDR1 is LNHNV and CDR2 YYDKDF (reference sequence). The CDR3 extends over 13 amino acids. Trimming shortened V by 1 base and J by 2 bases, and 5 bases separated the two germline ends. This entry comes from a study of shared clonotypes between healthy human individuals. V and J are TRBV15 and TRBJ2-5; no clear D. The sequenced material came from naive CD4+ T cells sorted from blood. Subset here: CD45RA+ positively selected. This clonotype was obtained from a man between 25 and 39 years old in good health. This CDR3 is CATSRAAQETQYF. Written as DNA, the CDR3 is TGTGCCACCAGCAGAGCAGCACAAGAGACCCAGTACTTC.